This T cell receptor beta chain is from a study of control samples from healthy donors and cancer patients. TCRdb's copy holds only in-frame clones and misses some; the assay was immunoSEQ multiplex PCR. The sample yields around 190,000 clones, around 87% seen once. This clonotype originated in a woman aged 45-65 years in good health. The sequenced material came from blood.

In DNA form, the CDR3 reads TGCAGCGTTGAAGCGGACCGGGCTTATAGCAATCAGCCCCAGCATTTT. Protein sequence: CSVEADRAYSNQPQHF. The chain uses TRBV29-1 and TRBJ1-5; D gene unclear. The CDR3 covers 16 residues. The V end was cut by 1 base, the J end by 0 bases, with 13 bases between. Germline assignment: CDR1 SQVTM and CDR2 ANQGSEA. The variable domain in full, completed from reference TRBV29-1 and TRBJ1-5, reads SAVISQKPSRDICQRGTSLTIQCQVDSQVTMMFWYRQQPGQSLTLIATANQGSEATYESGFVIDKFPISRPNLTFSTLTVSNMSPEDSSIYLCSVEADRAYSNQPQHFGDGTRLSIL.